The 5 T cell receptor beta chains given below trace back to one sample, sequenced in a study of beta chain features in type 1 diabetes. cDNA synthesis used the whole RNA isolate, giving expressed TCRB sequences. Libraries were prepared by immunoSEQ multiplex PCR; TCRdb keeps only in-frame clonotypes and omits some of them. The sample has 300,000 to 350,000 clones; around 20% are singletons. The sample was naive CD4+ T cells from blood. These receptors all stem from a woman between 18 and 30 years old in good health.

V usage is TRBV9 and J usage is TRBJ2-1; TRBD2 aligns across 8 bases. With 2 bases clipped from V and 0 bases from J, the junction kept 1 base outside the gene matches. CDR3 length: 15 residues. Germline CDR1 and CDR2: SGDLS and YYNGEE. In nucleotides, the CDR3 is TGTGCCAGCAGCGTTAGCGGGGACTCCTACAATGAGCAGTTCTTC. Translating it yields CASSVSGDSYNEQFF. The full variable domain, rest sourced from reference TRBV9 and TRBJ2-1, is DSGVTQTPKHLITATGQRVTLRCSPRSGDLSVYWYQQSLDQGLQFLIQYYNGEERAKGNILERFSAQQFPDLHSELNLSSLELGDSALYFCASSVSGDSYNEQFFGPGTRLTVL.

This clone has just a few counts. This chain uses TRBV4-1 with TRBJ2-7, with 8 bases identical to TRBD2. Per the germline V gene, CDR1 is MGHRA and CDR2 is YSYEKL. The CDR3 runs to 15 residues. Losses at the gene ends were 6 bases for V and 7 bases for J; bases not matched to a gene: 14. The CDR3 spells CASSFRAGVLGEQYF. CDR3 sequence (DNA): TGCGCCAGCAGTTTCAGAGCGGGAGTTTTGGGAGAGCAGTACTTC.

In its sample, this clone was seen once. The chain links TRBV14 to TRBJ2-7; 11 bases are shared with TRBD2. Germline loops: CDR1 SGHDN, CDR2 FVKESK. After removal of 3 bases from V and 0 bases from J, the junction contained 7 bases not matched to a gene. There are 17 residues in the CDR3. The CDR3 DNA is TGTGCCAGCAGCCATCTGGGACTAGCGGACAGCTCCTACGAGCAGTACTTC. It is translated as CASSHLGLADSSYEQYF.

Note on this clone: The sample holds other DNA sequences that translate to the same CDR3. The rearrangement uses TRBV5-1 and TRBJ2-1; possible D gene TRBD1, 5 bases. V was cut by 4 bases and J by 1 base, with 12 bases left in between. Germline loops: CDR1 SGHRS, CDR2 YFSETQ. The CDR3 consists of 15 residues. CDR3 protein: CASSPGQGSYNEQFF. CDR3 DNA sequence: TGCGCCAGCAGCCCCGGCCAGGGTTCCTACAATGAGCAGTTCTTC. The whole variable domain, filled in from reference TRBV5-1 and TRBJ2-1, reads KAGVTQTPRYLIKTRGQQVTLSCSPISGHRSVSWYQQTPGQGLQFLFEYFSETQRNKGNFPGRFSGRQFSNSRSEMNVSTLELGDSALYLCASSPGQGSYNEQFFGPGTRLTVL.

The sample holds a few counts of this clone. V is TRBV4-2 and J is TRBJ2-7, with a possible D match to TRBD2 (5 bases). Germline V gene data show CDR1 as LGHNA and CDR2 as YNFKEQ. The CDR3 has 16 residues. The V end lost 0 bases, the J end lost 6 bases, and 18 bases lay between the germline ends. For the CDR3, the DNA is TGTGCCAGCAGCCAAGATCTAGCTCTGGGATCAGGCGAGCAGTACTTC. It encodes CASSQDLALGSGEQYF.